The 23 T cell receptor beta chains below come from one sample, sequenced in a study of T cell repertoires in cytomegalovirus infection. Their antigens are not known. One entry per CDR3 protein, called by TCRdb with MiXCR from the reads. The repertoire holds about 310,000 distinct CDR3 sequences, around a quarter seen once, with roughly 14% in the top ten. This sample comprised cultured PBMCs, obtained from culture after CMV antigen stimulation. Every receptor here comes from a human donor in good health (CMV status not recorded). Some clones in this sample may be carry-over from other donors' samples.

This clonotype was counted a few times. The chain links TRBV7-9 to TRBJ2-1; D possibly corresponds to TRBD1 (5 bases). This CDR3 spans 16 amino acids. V lost 0 bases and J 5 bases, leaving 14 bases between the germline ends. From germline, CDR1 is SEHNR and CDR2 FQNEAQ (reference sequence). The CDR3 coding sequence is TGTGCCAGCAGCTTAGCCCAAGGCTCCAGGGACAATGAGCAGTTCTTC. Protein sequence: CASSLAQGSRDNEQFF.

This clonotype was counted at least ten times. The chain has TRBV28 and TRBJ1-6; D might be TRBD1 (5 bases). The CDR3 runs to 13 residues. Germline CDR1 reads MDHEN; CDR2 reads SYDVKM. V gave up 7 bases and J gave up 5 bases, with 9 bases separating them. The DNA of the CDR3 is TGTGCCAGCAAAACAGGCAATAATTCACCCCTCCACTTT. The encoded protein is CASKTGNNSPLHF.

The chain is built from TRBV5-6 and TRBJ2-1; D perhaps matches TRBD2 (5 bases). The germline CDR1 and CDR2 sequences are SGHDT and YYEEEE. The CDR3 is made up of 13 amino acids. V was pared by 0 bases and J by 9 bases, with 10 bases between. CDR3 in amino acids: CASSLVFGIEQFF. The CDR3 DNA reads TGTGCCAGCAGCTTGGTTTTCGGGATTGAGCAGTTCTTC.

Of note for this clonotype: One end of the junction fails to match germline, which may point to a read error. The V and J genes are TRBV6-2 or TRBV6-3 and TRBJ1-3; no clear D gene. CDR1 and CDR2 (germline): MNHEY, SVGEGT. CDR3 length: 17 amino acids. The CDR3 sequence is CASSYSRPAYSGNTTYF. In nucleotides, the CDR3 is TGTGCCAGCAGTTACTCGAGACCCGCTTACTCTGGAAACACCACATATTTT.

This clonotype was seen repeatedly, ten times or more. V usage is TRBV12-3 or TRBV12-4 and J usage is TRBJ2-5, with 7 bases that match TRBD1. After removal of 5 bases from V and 6 bases from J, the junction contained 9 bases not matched to a gene. This CDR3 contains 14 residues. CDR3 bases: TGTGCCAGCAGTCCAGACAGGGACCAGAAGACCCAGTACTTC. Residues: CASSPDRDQKTQYF.

The chain joins TRBV7-3 to TRBJ2-2; TRBD2 matches 12 bases. V gave up 5 bases and J gave up 7 bases; unmatched junction bases: 8. Germline V lookup: CDR1 SGHTA, CDR2 FQGTGA. CDR3 size: 16 residues. The chain's CDR3 is CASSRGLAGINGELFF. The CDR3 nucleotides read TGTGCCAGCAGCCGAGGACTAGCGGGAATCAACGGGGAGCTGTTTTTT.

The chain has TRBV28 and TRBJ2-7, with 8 bases lining up with TRBD1. Trimming cost V 5 bases and J 9 bases; bases outside gene matches: 9. Germline V lookup: CDR1 MDHEN, CDR2 SYDVKM. The CDR3 covers 13 residues. The CDR3 nucleotides read TGTGCCAGCAGTCCGGGACAGGCCCAGGGGCAGTACTTC. It yields the protein CASSPGQAQGQYF. The entire variable domain, with the rest obtained from reference TRBV28 and TRBJ2-7, is as follows: DVKVTQSSRYLVKRTGEKVFLECVQDMDHENMFWYRQDPGLGLRLIYFSYDVKMKEKGDIPEGYSVSREKKERFSLILESASTNQTSMYLCASSPGQAQGQYFGPGTRLTVT.

The chain carries TRBV13 and TRBJ1-2, with 9 positions matching TRBD1. V trimming: 5 bases; J trimming: 4 bases; junction bases outside the gene matches: 5. CDR3 size: 14 residues. Germline V gene sequence: CDR1 PRHDT, CDR2 FYEKMQ (reference sequence). The CDR3 loop is CASSPDRGAYGYTF. Written as DNA, the CDR3 is TGTGCCAGCAGCCCCGACAGGGGGGCCTATGGCTACACCTTC.

This chain connects TRBV30 to TRBJ1-2; D call uncertain. Per germline, CDR1 GTSNPN and CDR2 SVGIG (reference sequence). CDR3 length equals 12 residues. V was shortened by 4 bases and J by 6 bases, with 12 bases between the two germline ends. DNA of the CDR3: TGTGCCTGGACTCTTGTTAATCATGGCTACACCTTC. As protein: CAWTLVNHGYTF. The full variable domain, completed using reference TRBV30 and TRBJ1-2, is SQTIHQWPATLVQPVGSPLSLECTVEGTSNPNLYWYRQAAGRGLQLLFYSVGIGQISSEVPQNLSASRPQDRQFILSSKKLLLSDSGFYLCAWTLVNHGYTFGSGTRLTVV.

The chain recombines TRBV4-1 with TRBJ2-3, with TRBD1 matching over 9 bases. The germline gives CDR1 MGHRA, CDR2 YSYEKL. This CDR3 is 15 amino acids long. The V gene end was trimmed by 6 bases and the J gene end by 3 bases; junction bases not matched to a gene: 7. The CDR3 spells CASRDGTGRTDTQYF. In DNA form, the CDR3 reads TGCGCCAGCAGAGACGGGACAGGGCGGACAGATACGCAGTATTTT.

CDR3 sequence (DNA): TGTGCCAGCAGCGTGGCGGGGCCGGGGGCCACAGATACGCAGTATTTT. Amino acids: CASSVAGPGATDTQYF. The chain uses TRBV9 and TRBJ2-3, with D perhaps given as TRBD1 or TRBD2 (6 bases each). Germline V gives CDR1 SGDLS, CDR2 YYNGEE. V lost 2 bases, J lost 2 bases, and 15 bases lay in between. This CDR3 comprises 16 residues.

This clonotype was seen more than once but under ten times. The V gene is TRBV7-6, the J gene TRBJ1-5, with D uncertain. Germline CDR1 reads SGHVS; CDR2 reads FNYEAQ. Trimming cost V 1 base and J 6 bases, with 7 bases left between them. The CDR3 totals 13 residues. Written as DNA, the CDR3 is TGTGCCAGCAGCTTAGACTCATTTCAGCCCCAGCATTTT. This encodes CASSLDSFQPQHF.

This chain connects TRBV14 to TRBJ1-3, with D tentatively TRBD1 (5 bases). The CDR3 is 17 amino acids. CDR1 and CDR2 (germline): SGHDN, FVKESK. Trimming pared 0 bases from V and 2 bases from J, leaving 14 bases between. The CDR3 nucleotides are TGTGCCAGCAGCCAAGAAGGGGCTGTTTGGGCTGGAAACACCATATATTTT. Translation gives CASSQEGAVWAGNTIYF.

The rearrangement uses TRBV6-8 and TRBJ2-1, with TRBD2 identical over 12 bases. V dropped 6 bases and J dropped 8; count of bases not matched to a gene: 5. The CDR3 runs 14 residues. The germline V gene has CDR1 MNHGY and CDR2 SAAAGT. CDR3 nucleotide sequence: TGTGCCAGCAGACTACTAGCGGGAGGCTATGAGCAGTTCTTC. Translated, it gives CASRLLAGGYEQFF.

The chain combines TRBV6-1 with TRBJ2-7, with a tentative D call TRBD2 (6 bases). With 6 bases removed from V and 2 bases from J, the gap between germline ends came to 11 bases. The CDR3 contains 13 residues. Germline assignment: CDR1 MNHNS and CDR2 SASEGT. The CDR3 DNA sequence: TGTGCCAGCAGACGGGGGTTCACCTACGAGCAGTACGTC. It encodes CASRRGFTYEQYV.

The V call is TRBV11-2, the J call TRBJ2-5; 8 bases align to TRBD1. V shed 5 bases, J shed 3 bases, and the junction held 8 bases outside the gene matches. Germline loops: CDR1 SGHAT, CDR2 FQNNGV. The CDR3 loop spans 15 amino acids. The CDR3 spells CASSPAGTGKETQYF. The CDR3 nucleotides read TGTGCCAGCAGCCCCGCAGGGACAGGAAAAGAGACCCAGTACTTC.

The sample holds a few counts of this clonotype. The chain carries TRBV29-1 and TRBJ2-1, with 9 positions matching TRBD2. The CDR3 is made up of 14 amino acids. The germline V gene encodes CDR1 SQVTM and CDR2 ANQGSEA. After removal of 1 base from V and 7 bases from J, the junction contained 5 bases not matched to a gene. CDR3 protein: CSVEGLAGRNEQFF. In nucleotides, the CDR3 is TGCAGCGTTGAAGGGCTAGCGGGAAGGAATGAGCAGTTCTTC.

A few counts support this clonotype. This rearrangement joins TRBV12-3 or TRBV12-4 to TRBJ1-1, with 8 bases aligning to TRBD1. With 5 bases clipped from V and 1 base from J, the junction kept 6 bases outside the gene matches. The CDR3 spans 15 residues. CDR3 protein: CASSTHGTGNTEAFF. CDR3 nucleotides: TGTGCCAGCAGTACCCATGGGACAGGGAACACTGAAGCTTTCTTT.

CDR3 loop: CASSLGGQGAKDEQYV. Here the CDR3 DNA reads TGTGCCAGCAGCTTAGGAGGCCAGGGGGCGAAAGACGAGCAGTACGTC. The rearrangement joins TRBV7-9 to TRBJ2-7, with TRBD1 matching over 8 bases. Losses at the gene ends were 1 base for V and 5 bases for J; bases not matched to a gene: 10. The CDR3 is made up of 16 amino acids. Germline V lookup: CDR1 SEHNR, CDR2 FQNEAQ (reference sequence).

The chain employs TRBV7-9 and TRBJ2-4; 8 nucleotides align to TRBD2. The trim removed 5 bases at V and 8 bases at J, leaving 11 bases unmatched. CDR1 and CDR2 from the germline V gene are SEHNR and FQNEAQ (reference sequence). This CDR3 region has 15 residues. CDR3 amino acids: CASSQRISGRDIQYF. CDR3 sequence (DNA): TGTGCCAGCAGCCAGCGGATCAGCGGGAGAGACATTCAGTACTTC.

In its sample, this clonotype was seen a few times. This sequence joins TRBV28 and TRBJ1-1, with 8 nucleotides matching TRBD1. Germline V CDR1 and CDR2: MDHEN, SYDVKM. V lost 4 bases and J lost 4; bases outside the gene matches: 5. There are 14 residues in the CDR3. DNA of the CDR3: TGTGCCAGCAGTTCGGACAGGGAGGGCACTGAAGCTTTCTTT. This translates into CASSSDREGTEAFF.

This clonotype was seen at least ten times. The V gene is TRBV7-9, the J gene TRBJ2-3; 9 positions agree with TRBD1. J lost 4 bases, V lost 5 bases, and 10 bases had no gene match. The CDR3 covers 16 residues. CDR1 and CDR2 from the germline V gene are SEHNR and FQNEAQ (reference sequence). The CDR3 sequence is CASSAAGTGLSDTQYF. The CDR3 DNA sequence: TGTGCCAGCAGCGCCGCCGGGACAGGGCTCTCAGATACGCAGTATTTT.

This chain joins TRBV28 and TRBJ2-4; tentatively, D is TRBD2 (5 bases). There are 16 residues in the CDR3. V lost 2 bases, J lost 7 bases, and 18 bases lay in between. Germline CDR1 MDHEN, CDR2 SYDVKM. The CDR3 DNA follows: TGTGCCAGCAGTTTAGCCCATTCGGGGTCGAGGAACATTCAGTACTTC. It codes for CASSLAHSGSRNIQYF. Full variable domain (rest looked up from reference TRBV28 and TRBJ2-4): DVKVTQSSRYLVKRTGEKVFLECVQDMDHENMFWYRQDPGLGLRLIYFSYDVKMKEKGDIPEGYSVSREKKERFSLILESASTNQTSMYLCASSLAHSGSRNIQYFGAGTRLSVL.